This TCR beta chain was documented in a study of blood T cell repertoires in COVID-19. Study context: COVID-19 samples from acute and convalescent phases originated in the United States, Italy and Spain. T cells, B-cell-depleted T cells, or PBMCs supplied cDNA or gDNA.

As handled by the study authors: Estimated nucleated cell counts came from reference gene primer amplification. Sequencing used immunoSEQ multiplex PCR; TCRdb keeps in-frame clones, though not all of them. The V and J calls and clone size come from that table; D and trimming were worked out from the DNA. The sample records over 40,000 clones, 86% being singletons. V lost 4 bases and J lost 10, with 17 bases in between. The length of the CDR3 is 15 residues. Germline V gene lookup returns CDR1 SGHVS and CDR2 FQNEAQ. The sample comprised peripheral blood. This TCR derives from a man older than 75 with acute or convalescent COVID-19. This chain uses TRBV7-8 with TRBJ1-6; a weak D match, TRBD1 (6 bases). The CDR3 reads CASSSRRQENSPLHF. CDR3 coding DNA: TGTGCCAGCAGCTCCCGAAGACAGGAGAACTCACCCCTCCACTTT.